This T cell receptor (beta chain) was observed in a study of T cell responses to AZD1222 COVID-19 vaccine. Germline CDR1 reads SGDLS; CDR2 reads YYNGEE. The CDR3 consists of 16 residues. Trimming shortened V by 3 bases and J by 2 bases, and 17 bases separated the two germline ends. Clones were sequenced by immunoSEQ multiplex PCR, and TCRdb holds only the in-frame ones, with some missing. The sample has about 85,000 clones, around 88% seen once. The TCR was taken from an adult in good health. Sequencing used peripheral blood, obtained on day 0 of MenACWY control vaccination. This sequence joins TRBV9 and TRBJ2-5, with D perhaps matching TRBD2 (7 bases). CDR3 bases: TGTGCCAGCAGCGAACCCTCAGAGGGGGGGCAAGAGACCCAGTACTTC. Translating it yields CASSEPSEGGQETQYF.